Listed below are T cell receptor beta chains from one sample, sequenced in a study of T-cell reconstitution after alpha-beta-depleted transplantation in children. TCRdb re-analysed the PCR reads in MiXCR, keeping a single row per CDR3 protein. The sample has approximately 200,000 distinct CDR3 sequences, about 14% seen once. The sequences come from PBMCs from the stem cell graft donor, collected from the stem cell graft. The receptors derive from a human donor who donated a stem cell graft to a child with acute lymphoblastic leukemia. CDR3s include the opening cysteine and the closing phenylalanine or tryptophan. D genes are given only for firm matches. Size values are once, few and many counts, or a class for expanded clones, and some rows have none.

>NA|TRBV5-1|few|TRBJ1-2
TGCGCCAGCAGCCTGTCTTCACGAGGAATGGATGGCTACACCTTC
CASSLSSRGMDGYTF
>TRBD1|TRBV5-1|many|TRBJ2-3
TGCGCCAGCAGCGAACAGGGGGGCGCAGATACGCAGTATTTT
CASSEQGGADTQYF
>NA|TRBV20-1|many|TRBJ1-5
TGCAGTGCTAGAGATGGTTCTAATCAGCCCCAGCATTTT
CSARDGSNQPQHF
>NA|TRBV5-1|many|TRBJ2-3
TGCGCCAGCAGCTTGGGTACCCACACAGATACGCAGTATTTT
CASSLGTHTDTQYF
>TRBD1|TRBV20-1|many|TRBJ2-7
TGCAGTGCCCTTTATTCCGGGACAGGGAAAGGCGAGCAGTACTTC
CSALYSGTGKGEQYF
>NA|TRBV5-1|NA|TRBJ2-6
TGCGCCAGCAGCTTGGTAGGAGGATCCGCATCCGGGGCCAACGTCCTGACTTTC
CASSLVGGSASGANVLTF
>TRBD2|TRBV11-1|few|TRBJ2-1
TGTGCCAGCAGCTTAGCGATTGGAGGGGAGAGCGGGGTGTGGGGATATGTCAATGAGCAGTTCTTC
CASSLAIGGESGVWGYVNEQFF
>NA|TRBV16|NA|TRBJ1-5
TGTGCCAGCAGCCAATCGTCTGCGGATGGGAATCAGCCCCAGCATTTT
CASSQSSADGNQPQHF
>NA|TRBV27|many|TRBJ1-1
TGTGCCAGCACCCGAAGCGTTGGAGCGGGGGCTTACACTGAAGCTTTCTTT
CASTRSVGAGAYTEAFF
>TRBD1|TRBV6-5|few|TRBJ1-6
TGTGCCAGCAGTTACTCAGACAGGGGGAGTTCACCCCTCCACTTT
CASSYSDRGSSPLHF
>TRBD2|TRBV7-2|few|TRBJ2-3
TGTGCCAGCAGCCCGGGACTAGCGGGATATACGCAGTATTTT
CASSPGLAGYTQYF
>NA|TRBV5-1|few|TRBJ1-2
TGCGCCAGCAGCTTGGACGACAGGACGCCAAGGACGGATGGCTACACCTTC
CASSLDDRTPRTDGYTF
>NA|TRBV4-2|many|TRBJ1-2
TGTGCCAGCAGCCAAGGGCGTCAGTTTGATGGCTACACCTTC
CASSQGRQFDGYTF
>NA|TRBV11-2|many|TRBJ1-2
TGTGCCAGCAGCCCACCGGGACGAGTGGGGAGCTATGGCTACACCTTC
CASSPPGRVGSYGYTF
>NA|TRBV5-1|many|TRBJ2-1
TGCGCCAGCAGCTTTACTCAACTCTACAATGAGCAGTTCTTC
CASSFTQLYNEQFF
>TRBD1|TRBV5-1|many|TRBJ2-7
TGCGCCAGCGCCAACTCGGCAGGGGGCAACGAGCAGTACTTC
CASANSAGGNEQYF
>NA|TRBV7-2|NA|TRBJ1-5
TGTGCCAGCAGCCCTAGGGGCAGGGGATGGAATCAGCCCCAGCATTTT
CASSPRGRGWNQPQHF
>TRBD1|TRBV5-5|many|TRBJ1-4
TGTGCCAGCAGCTTAAGGACAGGGGGGGATGAAAAACTGTTTTTT
CASSLRTGGDEKLFF
>TRBD1|TRBV7-6|NA|TRBJ2-6
TGTGCCAGCAGCTTTATACAGGGGTCCGGGGCCAACGTCCTGACTTTC
CASSFIQGSGANVLTF
>TRBD2|TRBV9|many|TRBJ2-7
TGTGCCAGCAGCCCATGGACTAGCGGTAACTTCGACGAGCAGTACTTC
CASSPWTSGNFDEQYF
>TRBD2|TRBV20-1|once|TRBJ2-3
TGCAGTGCTTATGTAGCGGGGGCATGCACAGATACGCAGTATTTT
CSAYVAGACTDTQYF
>TRBD2|TRBV11-2|few|TRBJ2-1
TGTGCCAGCAGCTTAGAGGGACCGGGACTAGCGGGAGAAGGGTTCAATGAGCAGTTCTTC
CASSLEGPGLAGEGFNEQFF
>TRBD2|TRBV13|many|TRBJ2-1
TGTGCCAGCAGCTCTCGACGGACTAGCGGGAGGGCCAATGAGCAGTTCTTC
CASSSRRTSGRANEQFF
>TRBD2|TRBV20-1|many|TRBJ2-7
TGCAGTGCTAGTCGGCTAGCGGAAGGGGAGCAGTACTTC
CSASRLAEGEQYF
>TRBD2|TRBV7-6|many|TRBJ2-7
TGTGCCAGCAGCTTATACCCTAGCGGGTTAAACGAGCAGTACTTC
CASSLYPSGLNEQYF
>TRBD1|TRBV5-1|many|TRBJ2-3
TGCGCCAGCAGCCCTCAGACAGGGGGCAATGGAGATACGCAGTATTTT
CASSPQTGGNGDTQYF
>NA|TRBV6-2/TRBV6-3|NA|TRBJ2-3
TGTGCCAGCACTCAAGCCGGGGTTCGGAGCACAGATACGCAGTATTTT
CASTQAGVRSTDTQYF
>NA|TRBV27|many|TRBJ2-2
TGTGCCAGCAGTTTATCAGCCGGGGAGCTGTTTTTT
CASSLSAGELFF
>NA|TRBV29-1|many|TRBJ2-3
TGCAGCGTCCAACGGGACCGGACAGCGGGGAGCACAGATACGCAGTATTTT
CSVQRDRTAGSTDTQYF
>TRBD2|TRBV29-1|few|TRBJ2-3
TGCAGCGTTCACCGCCGGGCTAGCGGGAGGGTCAGAGAGTCAGATACGCAGTATTTT
CSVHRRASGRVRESDTQYF
>NA|TRBV7-8|many|TRBJ1-2
TGTGCCAGCAGCTATAGCGGCAGTAACTATGGCTACACCTTC
CASSYSGSNYGYTF
>NA|TRBV11-2|few|TRBJ2-5
TGTGCCAGCAGCTTTCTAATGGGGGCCCAAGAGACCCAGTACTTC
CASSFLMGAQETQYF
>NA|TRBV20-1|many|TRBJ2-4
TGCAGTGCCGGGTCCAAAAACATTCAGTACTTC
CSAGSKNIQYF
>TRBD1|TRBV24-1|many|TRBJ2-1
TGTGCCACCAGTGATGCGACAGGGTTTTTTGAGCAGTTCTTC
CATSDATGFFEQFF
>TRBD2|TRBV12-3/TRBV12-4|NA|TRBJ2-3
TGTGCCAGCAGTTTGAATAGCGGGGGCACAGATACGCAGTATTTT
CASSLNSGGTDTQYF
>NA|TRBV18|many|TRBJ2-6
TGTGCCAGCTCACCTTTGGACAGCTTCATCTCTGGGGCCAACGTCCTGACTTTC
CASSPLDSFISGANVLTF
>NA|TRBV4-1|many|TRBJ2-6
TGCGCCAGCAGCCAAGCGGAGGAATCCTCTGGGGCCAACGTCCTGACTTTC
CASSQAEESSGANVLTF
>NA|TRBV10-3|many|TRBJ2-1
TGTGCCATCAGTGCGGATAGCGTTAAGTACAATGAGCAGTTCTTC
CAISADSVKYNEQFF
>NA|TRBV7-9|many|TRBJ2-6
TGTGCCAGCAGCTTAGATTATGTTGCTGGGGCCAACGTCCTGACTTTC
CASSLDYVAGANVLTF
>NA|TRBV3-1|NA|TRBJ2-5
TGTGCCAGCTCTAAAATGGGGAGTCGGGAGACCCAGTACTTC
CASSKMGSRETQYF
>TRBD1|TRBV5-1|many|TRBJ2-1
TGCGCCAGCAGCTTGGGGGGACAGGGTATCAATGAGCAGTTCTTC
CASSLGGQGINEQFF
>NA|TRBV6-2/TRBV6-3|few|TRBJ1-4
TGTGCCAGCAGTTACGGGGGCTCTCAACTGTTTTTT
CASSYGGSQLFF
>NA|TRBV3-1|many|TRBJ2-7
TGTGCCAGCAGCCAACGTCACGCCAGCTCCTACGAGCAGTACTTC
CASSQRHASSYEQYF
>TRBD1|TRBV12-3/TRBV12-4|few|TRBJ2-1
TGTGCCAGCAGTCCGACCCACAGGGGTTCCGTCAATGAGCAGTTCTTC
CASSPTHRGSVNEQFF
>NA|TRBV7-9|many|TRBJ1-3
TGTGCCAGCAGATTTGGGGGGACTGCCGCCTCTGGAAACACCATATATTTT
CASRFGGTAASGNTIYF
>TRBD1|TRBV6-4|NA|TRBJ2-2
TGTGCCAGCAGCCCAGGGGGCCACGGGGAGCTGTTTTTT
CASSPGGHGELFF
>TRBD1|TRBV29-1|many|TRBJ2-2
TGCAGCGTCGTTCCGACAGGGGGCGGGAACACCGGGGAGCTGTTTTTT
CSVVPTGGGNTGELFF
>NA|TRBV6-1|few|TRBJ1-5
TGTGCCTGTTCAGAATATAGCAATCAGCCCCAGCATTTT
CACSEYSNQPQHF
>NA|TRBV7-2|few|TRBJ2-5
TGTGCCAGCAGCCGAATGGTACAAGAGACCCAGTACTTC
CASSRMVQETQYF